The entry that follows covers one T cell receptor beta chain sequence. Its specificity is unknown. Here immunoSEQ multiplex PCR was the method, and the copy in TCRdb shows in-frame clones only, minus some. The sample includes approximately 25,000 clones, around 96% of them seen just once. This specimen belongs to a study of graft-versus-host responses after intestinal transplantation. Study details: All of the recipients had induction that used anti-thymocyte globulin, then tacrolimus and steroids for three to four years.

CDR3 length: 14 amino acids. V lost 4 bases and J 9 bases, leaving 16 bases between the germline ends. Per the germline V gene, CDR1 is MNHEY and CDR2 is SMNVEV (reference sequence). Study-level points and caveats: Within the allografts of patients who had graft-donor T cell macrochimerism, graft-versus-host to host-versus-graft clonal ratios were high.

Source: PBMCs, taken roughly 30 days after intestinal transplant. The sequence was collected from a human patient who received an intestinal transplant, so some T cells may come from the graft donor. The chain recombines TRBV27 with TRBJ2-1; perhaps TRBD2 as D (6 bases). The CDR3 region has the DNA TGTGCCAGCAGTTATGGCGGGAAGGGTAGTGAGCAGTTCTTC. Amino acid sequence: CASSYGGKGSEQFF.